This T cell receptor beta chain was sequenced in a study of blood T cell repertoires in COVID-19. As for the study in general: There were acute and convalescent COVID-19 samples, and they came from the United States, Italy and Spain.

This clone appeared a few times. V was clipped by 8 bases and J by 1 base, with 9 bases between them. The CDR3 length is 12 residues. The germline CDR1 and CDR2 sequences are MNHEY and SVGAGI. TCRdb's table, derived via immunoSEQ multiplex PCR, lists solely in-frame clones and lacks some. The sample lists 200,000 to 250,000 clones, 86% occurring once. The sample consisted of peripheral blood. This sequence joins TRBV6-5 and TRBJ2-7, with D possibly being TRBD1 (5 bases). The sequence was obtained from a man older than 75 with acute or convalescent COVID-19. The CDR3 nucleotides are TGTGCCAGCGCCGACAGTTCCTACGAGCAGTACTTC. Protein: CASADSSYEQYF.